This T cell receptor beta chain was recorded in a study of Ad26.COV2.S vaccination and SARS-CoV-2 variants. Treatment here: around 19 received Ad26.COV2.S at low or high dose, single or two shots; 5 received placebo; per-sample allocation not given. Samples came from day 63 after the first vaccine or placebo injection. Here immunoSEQ multiplex PCR was the method, and the copy in TCRdb shows in-frame clones only, minus some. The top ten hold around 5% of the sample, which has roughly 300,000 clones, approximately 90% seen once. The ends were cut back, 5 bases at V and 0 bases at J, with 8 bases in the middle. Germline V CDR1 and CDR2: SGHRS, YFSETQ. There are 14 residues in the CDR3.

The receptor was isolated from a person aged 18-65 years who received the Ad26.COV2.S COVID-19 vaccine or a placebo. The sequencing used peripheral blood, collected in a trial of Ad26.COV2.S vaccine versus placebo. The J gene is TRBJ2-2, the V gene TRBV5-1; perhaps D is TRBD1 or TRBD2 (5 bases each). CDR3: CASRRDPNTGELFF. CDR3 sequence (DNA): TGCGCCAGCAGGAGGGACCCGAACACCGGGGAGCTGTTTTTT.